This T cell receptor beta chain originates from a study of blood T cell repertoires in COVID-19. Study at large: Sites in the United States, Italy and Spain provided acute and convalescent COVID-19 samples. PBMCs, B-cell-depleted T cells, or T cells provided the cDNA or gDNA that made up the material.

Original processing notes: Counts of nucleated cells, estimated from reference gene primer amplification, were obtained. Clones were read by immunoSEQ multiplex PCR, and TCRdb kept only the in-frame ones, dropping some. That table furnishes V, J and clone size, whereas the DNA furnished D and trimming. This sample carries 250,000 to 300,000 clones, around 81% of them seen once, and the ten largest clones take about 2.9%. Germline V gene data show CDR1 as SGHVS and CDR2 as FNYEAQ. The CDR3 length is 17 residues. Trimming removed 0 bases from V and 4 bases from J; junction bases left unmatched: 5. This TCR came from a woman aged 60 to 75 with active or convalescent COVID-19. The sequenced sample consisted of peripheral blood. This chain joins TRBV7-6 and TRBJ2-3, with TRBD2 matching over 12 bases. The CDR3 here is CASSLALLAGGPDTQYF. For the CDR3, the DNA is TGTGCCAGCAGCTTAGCCTTGCTAGCGGGGGGGCCAGATACGCAGTATTTT.